This TCR beta chain was sequenced for a study of T cells in Graves' hyperthyroidism and ophthalmopathy. Study outcomes and limitations: It was a median around 6 months before onset that the model predicted ophthalmopathy. Most thyroid clonotypes expanded above 0.001 were also detected in blood.

Diagnoses rested on clinical symptoms, serum thyroxine and TRAb, thyroid ultrasound and orbital computed tomography. At least ten counts were recorded for this clonotype. Its antigen is undetermined. The V segment lost 5 bases and the J segment 7 bases; nucleotides outside the gene matches: 8. The CDR3 extends over 14 amino acids. CDR1 and CDR2 (germline): SEHNR, FQNEAQ (reference sequence). The CDR3 regions of TCR beta were amplified from RNA transcripts. The TCR CDR3 first-round RT-PCR relied on the HTBI primer set. MiXCR was run by TCRdb on the multiplex PCR reads, yielding one entry per CDR3 protein. Here the sample spans around 580,000 distinct CDR3 sequences, under 60% being singletons.

The genes are TRBV7-9 and TRBJ1-1; 9 nucleotides agree with TRBD1. Sequenced: peripheral blood or thyroid tissue (not recorded which). The receptor was derived from a woman aged 18-30 years with Graves' hyperthyroidism. The CDR3 loop is CASSQTGGAHEAFF. CDR3 DNA sequence: TGTGCCAGCAGCCAAACAGGGGGCGCGCATGAAGCTTTCTTT.